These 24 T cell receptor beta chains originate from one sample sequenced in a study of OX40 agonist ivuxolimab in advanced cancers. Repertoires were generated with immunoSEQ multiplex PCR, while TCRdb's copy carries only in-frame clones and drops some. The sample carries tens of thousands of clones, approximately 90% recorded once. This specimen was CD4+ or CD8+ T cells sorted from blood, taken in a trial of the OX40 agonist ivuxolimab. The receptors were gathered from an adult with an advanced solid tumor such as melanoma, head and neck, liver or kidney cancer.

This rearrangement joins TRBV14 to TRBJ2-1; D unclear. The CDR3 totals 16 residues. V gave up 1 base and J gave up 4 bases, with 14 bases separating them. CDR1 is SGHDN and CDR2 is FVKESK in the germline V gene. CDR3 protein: CASSQAEETTYNEQFF. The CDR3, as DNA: TGTGCCAGCAGCCAAGCCGAAGAGACGACATACAATGAGCAGTTCTTC.

CDR3 in DNA: TGTGCCAGCCCCCGCACGGACACACACTCTGGAAACACCATATATTTT. Its protein is CASPRTDTHSGNTIYF. The chain carries TRBV27 and TRBJ1-3; D may be TRBD1 (5 bases). The V gene lost 8 bases and the J gene lost 0 bases, with 17 bases spanning the gap. This CDR3 is 16 amino acids long. CDR1 is MNHEY and CDR2 is SMNVEV in the germline V gene (reference sequence).

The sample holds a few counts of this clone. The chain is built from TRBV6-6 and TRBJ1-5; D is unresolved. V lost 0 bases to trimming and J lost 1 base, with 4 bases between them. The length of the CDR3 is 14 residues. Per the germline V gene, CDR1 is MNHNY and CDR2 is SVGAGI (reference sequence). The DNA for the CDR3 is TGTGCCAGCAGTTACTCATCCAGCAATCAGCCCCAGCATTTT. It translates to CASSYSSSNQPQHF.

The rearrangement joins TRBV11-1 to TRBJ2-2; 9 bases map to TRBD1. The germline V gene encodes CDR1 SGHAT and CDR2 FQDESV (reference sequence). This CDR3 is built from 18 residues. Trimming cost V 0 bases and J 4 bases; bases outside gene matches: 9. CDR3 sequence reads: CASSLAPPGQGSTGELFF. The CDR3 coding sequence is TGTGCCAGCAGCTTAGCCCCCCCGGGACAGGGTTCCACCGGGGAGCTGTTTTTT. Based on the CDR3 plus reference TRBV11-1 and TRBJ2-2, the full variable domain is EAEVAQSPRYKITEKSQAVAFWCDPISGHATLYWYRQILGQGPELLVQFQDESVVDDSQLPKDRFSAERLKGVDSTLKIQPAELGDSAMYLCASSLAPPGQGSTGELFFGEGSRLTVL.

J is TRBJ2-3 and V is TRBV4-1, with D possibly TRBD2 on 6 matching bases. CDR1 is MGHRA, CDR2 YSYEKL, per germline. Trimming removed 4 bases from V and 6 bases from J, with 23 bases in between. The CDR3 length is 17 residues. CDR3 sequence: CASSPLFLRERTDTQYF. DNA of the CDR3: TGCGCCAGCAGCCCCCTCTTTCTGCGGGAAAGAACGGATACGCAGTATTTT.

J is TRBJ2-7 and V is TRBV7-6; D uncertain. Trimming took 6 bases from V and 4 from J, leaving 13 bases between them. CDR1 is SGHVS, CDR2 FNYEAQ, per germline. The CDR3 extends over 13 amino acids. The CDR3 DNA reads TGTGCCAGCAGTTCCGCGACCCGTTACGAGCAGTACTTC. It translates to CASSSATRYEQYF.

The CDR3 sequence: CASSEGQAFGNTIYF. The DNA of the CDR3 is TGTGCCAGCAGTGAGGGACAGGCCTTTGGAAACACCATATATTTT. V is TRBV6-1 and J is TRBJ1-3; 8 bases fit TRBD1. J gave up 3 bases and V 3 bases, and 4 bases lay outside the gene matches. The CDR3 has 15 residues. Germline CDR1 MNHNS, CDR2 SASEGT.

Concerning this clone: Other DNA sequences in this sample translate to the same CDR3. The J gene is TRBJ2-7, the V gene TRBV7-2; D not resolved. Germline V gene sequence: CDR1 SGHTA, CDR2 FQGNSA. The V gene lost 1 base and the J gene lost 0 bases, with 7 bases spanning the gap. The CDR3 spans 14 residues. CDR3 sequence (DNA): TGTGCCAGCAGCTTAGATGGCAGCTCCTACGAGCAGTACTTC. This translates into CASSLDGSSYEQYF. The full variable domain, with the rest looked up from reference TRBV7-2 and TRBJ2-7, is GAGVSQSPSNKVTEKGKDVELRCDPISGHTALYWYRQSLGQGLEFLIYFQGNSAPDKSGLPSDRFSAERTGGSVSTLTIQRTQQEDSAVYLCASSLDGSSYEQYFGPGTRLTVT.

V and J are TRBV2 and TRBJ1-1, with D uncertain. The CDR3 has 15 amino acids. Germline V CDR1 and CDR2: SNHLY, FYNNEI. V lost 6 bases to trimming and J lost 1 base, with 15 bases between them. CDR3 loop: CASRSSSFPNTEAFF. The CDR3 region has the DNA TGTGCCAGCAGGAGCAGCAGTTTCCCGAACACTGAAGCTTTCTTT.

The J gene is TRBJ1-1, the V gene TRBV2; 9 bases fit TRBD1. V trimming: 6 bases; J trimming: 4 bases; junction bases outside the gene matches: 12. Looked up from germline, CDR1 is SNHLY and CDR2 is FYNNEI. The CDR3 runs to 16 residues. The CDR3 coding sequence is TGTGCCAGCAGGGGAACAGGGGGCACTGTTGGCACTGAAGCTTTCTTT. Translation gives CASRGTGGTVGTEAFF. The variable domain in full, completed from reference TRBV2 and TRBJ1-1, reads EPEVTQTPSHQVTQMGQEVILRCVPISNHLYFYWYRQILGQKVEFLVSFYNNEISEKSEIFDDQFSVERPDGSNFTLKIRSTKLEDSAMYFCASRGTGGTVGTEAFFGQGTRLTVV.

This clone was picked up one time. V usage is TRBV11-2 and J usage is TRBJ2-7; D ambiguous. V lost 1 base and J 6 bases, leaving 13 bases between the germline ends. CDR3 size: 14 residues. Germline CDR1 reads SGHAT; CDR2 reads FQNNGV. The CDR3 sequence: CASSLALDRIEQYF. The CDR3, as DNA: TGTGCCAGCAGCTTAGCTCTGGACCGAATCGAGCAGTACTTC.

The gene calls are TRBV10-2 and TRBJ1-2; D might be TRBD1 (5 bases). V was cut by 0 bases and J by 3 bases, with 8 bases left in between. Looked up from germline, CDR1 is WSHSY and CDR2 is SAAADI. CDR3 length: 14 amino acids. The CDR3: CASSESEGHYGYTF. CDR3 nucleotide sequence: TGCGCCAGCAGTGAGTCGGAGGGGCACTATGGCTACACCTTC.

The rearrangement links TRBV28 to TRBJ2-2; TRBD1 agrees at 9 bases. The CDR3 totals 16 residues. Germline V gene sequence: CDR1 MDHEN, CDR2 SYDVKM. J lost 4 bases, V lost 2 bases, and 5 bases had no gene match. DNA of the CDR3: TGTGCCAGCAGTTTAGAGGGGACAGGGACCACCGGGGAGCTGTTTTTT. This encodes CASSLEGTGTTGELFF.

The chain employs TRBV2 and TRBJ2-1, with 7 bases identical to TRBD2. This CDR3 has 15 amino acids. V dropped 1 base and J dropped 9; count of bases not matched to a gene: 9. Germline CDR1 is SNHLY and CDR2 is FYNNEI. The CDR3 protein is CASSEVAGRAFEQFF. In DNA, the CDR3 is TGTGCCAGCAGTGAAGTCGCGGGGAGGGCCTTTGAGCAGTTCTTC.

CDR3 bases: TGTGCCAGCACCTTCCGGACAGGGTCCACTGAAGCTTTCTTT. As protein: CASTFRTGSTEAFF. This chain links TRBV6-5 with TRBJ1-1, with 8 bases aligning to TRBD1. Looked up from germline, CDR1 is MNHEY and CDR2 is SVGAGI. The CDR3 runs 14 residues. Trimming removed 7 bases from V and 4 bases from J; junction bases left unmatched: 8.

CDR3 amino acids: CVRSPRGDEQYF. The CDR3 DNA sequence: TGTGTCAGAAGCCCGAGGGGGGACGAGCAGTACTTC. The V gene is TRBV7-5, the J gene TRBJ2-7. TRBV7-5 is reported as a pseudogene. The CDR3 is 12 residues long.

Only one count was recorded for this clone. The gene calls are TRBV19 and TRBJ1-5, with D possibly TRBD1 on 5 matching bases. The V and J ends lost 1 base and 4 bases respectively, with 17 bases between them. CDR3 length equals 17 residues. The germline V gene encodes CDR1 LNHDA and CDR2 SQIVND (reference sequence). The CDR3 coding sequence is TGTGCCAGTAGTATAGTAGGGGTAACAGCTCTGAATCAGCCCCAGCATTTT. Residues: CASSIVGVTALNQPQHF.

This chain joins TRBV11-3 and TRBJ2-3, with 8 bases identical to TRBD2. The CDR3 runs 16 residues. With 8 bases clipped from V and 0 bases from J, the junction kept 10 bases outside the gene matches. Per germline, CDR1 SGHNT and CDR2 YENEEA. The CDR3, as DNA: TGTGCCAGCGGCCCGGGGGGGAGCCGTAGCACAGATACGCAGTATTTT. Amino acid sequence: CASGPGGSRSTDTQYF. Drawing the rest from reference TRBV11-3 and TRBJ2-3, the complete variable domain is EAGVVQSPRYKIIEKKQPVAFWCNPISGHNTLYWYLQNLGQGPELLIRYENEEAVDDSQLPKDRFSAERLKGVDSTLKIQPAELGDSAVYLCASGPGGSRSTDTQYFGPGTRLTVL.

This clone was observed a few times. The CDR3 region is CASSPGQVYSPLHF. The DNA for the CDR3 is TGTGCCAGCTCCCCGGGACAGGTTTATTCACCCCTCCACTTT. The chain recombines TRBV18 with TRBJ1-6, with 8 bases that match TRBD1. CDR1 and CDR2 from the germline V gene are KGHSH and LQKENI. The CDR3 length is 14 residues. Unmatched junction bases numbered 6, after V lost 6 bases and J lost 8 bases.

CDR3 DNA sequence: TGTGCCATCAGTATGGGACTAGCGGGTCATAGCTCCTACAATGAGCAGTTCTTC. Protein sequence: CAISMGLAGHSSYNEQFF. The V and J genes are TRBV10-3 and TRBJ2-1; 12 nucleotides align to TRBD2. Germline V CDR1 and CDR2: ENHRY, SYGVKD. The CDR3 extends over 18 amino acids. J lost 0 bases, V lost 5 bases, and 8 bases had no gene match.

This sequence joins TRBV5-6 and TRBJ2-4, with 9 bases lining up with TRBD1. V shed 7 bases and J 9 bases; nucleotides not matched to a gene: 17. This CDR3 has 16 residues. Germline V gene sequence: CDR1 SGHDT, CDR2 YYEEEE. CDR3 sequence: CASLREKGQGEVIQYF. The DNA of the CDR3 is TGTGCCAGCCTGCGCGAAAAGGGACAGGGAGAGGTCATTCAGTACTTC.

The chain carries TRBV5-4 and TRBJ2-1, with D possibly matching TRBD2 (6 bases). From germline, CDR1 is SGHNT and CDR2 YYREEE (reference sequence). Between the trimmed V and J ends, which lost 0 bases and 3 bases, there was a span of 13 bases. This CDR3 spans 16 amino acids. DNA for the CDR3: TGTGCCAGCAGCTTGGGAGCGGGTGGGGGCTACAATGAGCAGTTCTTC. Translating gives CASSLGAGGGYNEQFF.

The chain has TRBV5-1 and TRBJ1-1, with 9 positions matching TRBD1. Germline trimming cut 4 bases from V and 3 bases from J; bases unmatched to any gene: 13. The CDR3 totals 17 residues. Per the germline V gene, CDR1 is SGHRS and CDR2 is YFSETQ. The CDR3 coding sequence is TGCGCCAGCAGCCGGAAAACAGGGGGCGACGGTTACACTGAAGCTTTCTTT. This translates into CASSRKTGGDGYTEAFF.

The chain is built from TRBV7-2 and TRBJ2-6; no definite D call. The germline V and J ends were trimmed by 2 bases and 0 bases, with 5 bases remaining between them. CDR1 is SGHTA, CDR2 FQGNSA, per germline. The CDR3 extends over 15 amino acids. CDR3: CASSLIGSGANVLTF. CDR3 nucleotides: TGTGCCAGCAGCTTAATCGGCTCTGGGGCCAACGTCCTGACTTTC.